These 10 T cell receptor beta chains share one sample of origin, sequenced in a study of blood T cell repertoires in COVID-19. Measured with immunoSEQ multiplex PCR; TCRdb has only the in-frame clones, and not every one. Of about 240,000 clones listed, 88% are singletons. Input material: peripheral blood. These receptors all come from a woman in her thirties with acute or convalescent COVID-19.

V usage is TRBV5-6 and J usage is TRBJ2-6, with D maybe TRBD1 (6 bases). The germline gives CDR1 SGHDT, CDR2 YYEEEE. This CDR3 spans 17 amino acids. Deletions cut 1 base from V and 4 bases from J, with 15 bases between. The CDR3 sequence: CASSLFARGSGANVLTF. DNA of the CDR3: TGTGCCAGCAGCTTGTTTGCCAGGGGATCCGGGGCCAACGTCCTGACTTTC.

The chain combines TRBV7-2 with TRBJ2-7; D ambiguous. The V gene lost 2 bases and the J gene lost 2 bases, with 25 bases spanning the gap. The CDR3 loop spans 19 amino acids. CDR1 and CDR2 (germline): SGHTA, FQGNSA. CDR3: CASSLRSVGGYPTAYEQYF. The CDR3 region has the DNA TGTGCCAGCAGCTTAAGGAGCGTTGGTGGTTATCCAACTGCCTACGAGCAGTACTTC.

The chain uses TRBV9 and TRBJ2-1, with 9 bases lining up with TRBD2. Germline assignment: CDR1 SGDLS and CDR2 YYNGEE. V lost 3 bases, J lost 6 bases, and 7 bases stayed unmatched. The CDR3 extends over 15 amino acids. This chain's CDR3 is CASSGSGSRGNEQFF. CDR3 bases: TGTGCCAGCAGCGGTAGCGGGAGCCGGGGCAATGAGCAGTTCTTC.

CDR3 coding DNA: TGTGCCAGCAGCCCTTGGCGGATCTCCTACGAGCAGTACTTC. Protein sequence: CASSPWRISYEQYF. The rearrangement uses TRBV7-2 and TRBJ2-7; D unresolved. Deletions cut 5 bases from V and 0 bases from J, with 11 bases between. The germline V gene encodes CDR1 SGHTA and CDR2 FQGNSA. CDR3 length: 14 amino acids.

J is TRBJ2-7 and V is TRBV10-3; D ambiguous. The CDR3 totals 14 residues. Germline V gene data show CDR1 as ENHRY and CDR2 as SYGVKD. The V gene lost 6 bases and the J gene lost 2 bases, with 14 bases spanning the gap. CDR3 amino acids: CAIRPVQKPYEQYF. The CDR3 DNA reads as TGTGCCATCAGGCCCGTCCAGAAACCCTACGAGCAGTACTTC.

The chain carries TRBV18 and TRBJ2-5; D is unclear. Germline V gives CDR1 KGHSH, CDR2 LQKENI. V lost 2 bases, J lost 3 bases, and 10 bases lay in between. The CDR3 covers 14 residues. CDR3 DNA sequence: TGTGCCAGCTCACCATTCGGCGGAGAAGAGACCCAGTACTTC. This gives the protein CASSPFGGEETQYF.

The V call is TRBV9, the J call TRBJ2-3; the D gene is possibly TRBD1 (5 bases). Germline CDR1 and CDR2: SGDLS and YYNGEE. Trimming took 0 bases from V and 10 from J, leaving 21 bases between them. CDR3 length: 16 amino acids. In DNA, the CDR3 is TGTGCCAGCAGCGTAGGGGGCACCGTCAACACATATTCGCAGTATTTT. This codes for CASSVGGTVNTYSQYF.

The CDR3 reads CASSLGLDRVTEGNYGYTF. The CDR3 coding sequence is TGCGCCAGCAGCTTGGGGTTAGACAGGGTGACCGAGGGAAACTATGGCTACACCTTC. The genes are TRBV5-1 and TRBJ1-2; 7 positions match TRBD1. The V gene end was trimmed by 0 bases and the J gene end by 2 bases; junction bases not matched to a gene: 16. CDR3 length: 19 amino acids. From germline, CDR1 is SGHRS and CDR2 YFSETQ.

The V gene is TRBV7-2, the J gene TRBJ2-7; 12 bases agree with TRBD2. The CDR3 is 15 residues long. V gave up 1 base and J gave up 6 bases; unmatched junction bases: 4. The germline CDR1 and CDR2 sequences are SGHTA and FQGNSA. CDR3 sequence (DNA): TGTGCCAGCAGCTTAGAACTAGCGGGAGGAGGCGAGCAGTACTTC. Translating gives CASSLELAGGGEQYF.

The V gene is TRBV15, the J gene TRBJ1-1; 7 bases line up with TRBD1. The CDR3 length is 15 residues. Germline trimming cut 1 base from V and 1 base from J; bases unmatched to any gene: 3. The germline CDR1 and CDR2 sequences are LNHNV and YYDKDF (reference sequence). CDR3 residues: CATSRGGGSNTEAFF. CDR3 in DNA: TGTGCCACCAGCAGAGGAGGGGGCTCGAACACTGAAGCTTTCTTT.